This T cell receptor beta chain was sequenced for a study of blood T cell repertoires in COVID-19. As for the study in general: COVID-19 samples, acute and convalescent, were from the United States, Italy and Spain. Sample material is recorded as cDNA or gDNA derived from T cells, B-cell-depleted T cells, or PBMCs.

In the study's own analysis: Amplification with reference gene primers provided the estimates of nucleated cell counts. Generated by immunoSEQ multiplex PCR, the TCRdb table keeps only in-frame clones and is missing some. V and J calls and clone size follow that table, whereas D and trimming were derived from the DNA. This table holds about 120,000 clones, roughly three quarters found once. The trim removed 3 bases at V and 2 bases at J, leaving 19 bases unmatched. CDR3 length: 20 residues. The germline gives CDR1 MRHNA, CDR2 SNTAGT. The receptor was isolated from a human donor in a cohort sampled during active COVID-19. The J gene is TRBJ2-7, the V gene TRBV6-4, with 10 bases identical to TRBD2. The sequencing sample was made of peripheral blood. DNA of the CDR3: TGTGCCAGCAGTGATGGAACAGGGCAAAGCGGGAGGGTAGTGGCCTACGAGCAGTACTTC. It is translated as CASSDGTGQSGRVVAYEQYF.